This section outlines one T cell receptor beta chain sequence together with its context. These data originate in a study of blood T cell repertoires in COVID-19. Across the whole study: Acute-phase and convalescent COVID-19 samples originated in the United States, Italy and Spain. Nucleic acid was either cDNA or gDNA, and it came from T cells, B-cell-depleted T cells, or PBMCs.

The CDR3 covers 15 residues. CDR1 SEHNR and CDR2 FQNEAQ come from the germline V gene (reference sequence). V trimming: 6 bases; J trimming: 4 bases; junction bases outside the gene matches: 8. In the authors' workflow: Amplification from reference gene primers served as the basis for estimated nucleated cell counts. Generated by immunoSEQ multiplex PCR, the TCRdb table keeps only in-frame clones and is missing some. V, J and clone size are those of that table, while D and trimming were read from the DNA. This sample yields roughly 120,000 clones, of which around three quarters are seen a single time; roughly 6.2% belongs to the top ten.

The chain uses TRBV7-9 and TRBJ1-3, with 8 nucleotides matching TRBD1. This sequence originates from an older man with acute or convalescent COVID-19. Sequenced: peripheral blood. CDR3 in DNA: TGTGCCAGCAGGCGTTCCCGGGACAGGGGAAACACCATATATTTT. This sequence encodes CASRRSRDRGNTIYF.